Detailed here is one T cell receptor (beta chain). What it binds is not known. The sample comes from a study of T cell repertoires in cytomegalovirus infection. Overall study context: Well-studied HLA-B-restricted CMV epitopes were used in the study alongside recently identified HLA-C-restricted ones. Matching HLA type, along with CMV infection, was indicated by public TCR beta signatures.

There are 15 residues in the CDR3. V was trimmed by 5 bases and J by 5 bases, leaving 18 bases between them. Germline assignment: CDR1 SGHVS and CDR2 FQNEAQ. Findings and limits, study-wide: Cumulated frequencies of public TCR beta families served to identify carriers of CMV plus the relevant HLA. The study found HLA-C-restricted CMV-specific TCR beta clonotypes dominating the ex vivo response.

Via MiXCR, TCRdb re-called the reads, giving one row per CDR3 protein. Among some 700,000 distinct CDR3 sequences listed, around a third were seen once. V gene TRBV7-8 combines with J gene TRBJ1-1, with D hard to call. The TCR sequence derives from a human donor in good health (CMV status not recorded). Some clones in this sample may be carry-over from other donors' samples. The sequencing here drew on cultured PBMCs, taken from culture after CMV antigen stimulation. CDR3 bases: TGTGCCAGCAGCCCCCGTGGAGGGATGGGGACTGAAGCTTTCTTT. The encoded protein is CASSPRGGMGTEAFF.